This T cell receptor (beta chain) was sequenced during a study of T cell changes during pregnancy in multiple sclerosis. TCRdb's table, derived via immunoSEQ multiplex PCR, lists solely in-frame clones and lacks some. This table has 60,000 to 85,000 clones, around 92% appearing once. V shed 2 bases and J shed 4 bases, with 14 bases lying between them. Germline assignment: CDR1 MNHEY and CDR2 SVGAGI. CDR3 length: 16 amino acids. This chain uses TRBV6-5 with TRBJ1-4; D possibly corresponds to TRBD1 (6 bases). Sample: peripheral blood, taken in the first trimester of pregnancy. This sequence was found in a female donor with multiple sclerosis, enrolled in a pregnancy study. CDR3 in DNA: TGTGCCAGCAGTTACGCCGGGACACCTAATAATGAAAAACTGTTTTTT. Protein product: CASSYAGTPNNEKLFF.